These 25 T cell receptor beta chains share one sample of origin, sequenced in a study of T cells in Graves' hyperthyroidism and ophthalmopathy. TCR beta CDR3 regions were amplified from RNA. In the first-round RT-PCR of the TCR CDR3, the HTBI primer set was used. MiXCR, run by TCRdb on the multiplex PCR reads, gives a single entry per CDR3 protein. The data show a few hundred thousand distinct CDR3 sequences, with 15% to 20% seen just once and around 47% held by the top ten. Sequencing used blood. Every receptor here comes from a woman between 45 and 60 years old with Graves' hyperthyroidism.

The rearrangement links TRBV11-2 to TRBJ2-1, with D unclear. Germline-derived CDR1 and CDR2 are SGHAT and FQNNGV. This CDR3 has 15 amino acids. V dropped 1 base and J dropped 3 bases, with 10 bases sitting between them. In DNA form, the CDR3 reads TGTGCCAGCAGCTTAGTCCTTCCCCACTACAATGAGCAGTTCTTC. Amino acids: CASSLVLPHYNEQFF. The entire variable domain, with the rest obtained from reference TRBV11-2 and TRBJ2-1, is as follows: EAGVAQSPRYKIIEKRQSVAFWCNPISGHATLYWYQQILGQGPKLLIQFQNNGVVDDSQLPKDRFSAERLKGVDSTLKIQPAKLEDSAVYLCASSLVLPHYNEQFFGPGTRLTVL.

There are a few counts of this clonotype. The V gene is TRBV5-1, the J gene TRBJ2-2; a weak D match, TRBD1 (7 bases). There are 16 residues in the CDR3. Trimming removed 5 bases from V and 3 bases from J, with 17 bases in between. Germline V gives CDR1 SGHRS, CDR2 YFSETQ. The CDR3 is CASSSRQGGDTGELFF. The CDR3 nucleotides are TGCGCCAGCAGTTCCAGACAGGGAGGTGACACCGGGGAGCTGTTTTTT. The whole variable domain, remainder taken from reference TRBV5-1 and TRBJ2-2, is KAGVTQTPRYLIKTRGQQVTLSCSPISGHRSVSWYQQTPGQGLQFLFEYFSETQRNKGNFPGRFSGRQFSNSRSEMNVSTLELGDSALYLCASSSRQGGDTGELFFGEGSRLTVL.

This chain joins TRBV14 and TRBJ2-2; the D gene could be TRBD1 or TRBD2 (5 bases each). The CDR3 has 15 residues. Germline V lookup: CDR1 SGHDN, CDR2 FVKESK. Trimming left V 11 bases short and J 0 bases short, with 16 bases between. The CDR3 region is CACSFGTPNTGELFF. The CDR3, as DNA: TGTGCCTGCTCCTTCGGGACCCCGAACACCGGGGAGCTGTTTTTT.

About this clonotype: This may come from a read error, since a much larger clone is one base off. V is TRBV28 and J is TRBJ2-7, with unresolved D. CDR3 size: 12 residues. Looked up from germline, CDR1 is MDHEN and CDR2 is SYDVKM. The V and J ends lost 5 bases and 5 bases respectively, with 10 bases between them. CDR3 sequence: CASSLSIDEQYF. CDR3 nucleotide sequence: TGTGCCAGCAGTCTTTCAATCGACGAGCAGTACTTC.

As regards this clonotype: At one boundary the junction diverges from the germline segment, which might be a read error. The V and J genes are TRBV6-1 and TRBJ2-2; D is unclear. This CDR3 spans 18 amino acids. Germline V gene data show CDR1 as MNHNS and CDR2 as SASEGT. CDR3 residues: CASSEPTLGYRNTRELFF. The CDR3 coding sequence is TGTGCCAGCAGTGAACCAACCCTTGGTTACCGGAACACCAGGGAGCTGTTTTTT.

This clonotype was counted at least ten times. V is TRBV30 and J is TRBJ2-1; D not resolved. The V and J ends lost 1 base and 8 bases respectively, with 6 bases between them. From germline, CDR1 is GTSNPN and CDR2 SVGIG (reference sequence). The CDR3 length is 11 residues. CDR3 residues: CAWSAVDEQFF. CDR3 in DNA: TGTGCCTGGAGTGCTGTCGATGAGCAGTTCTTC.

This clonotype was found many times. This chain links TRBV6-1 with TRBJ2-5; D might be TRBD1 or TRBD2, each matching 5 bases. Trimming stripped 10 bases from V and 5 bases from J, with 17 bases between. Germline V lookup: CDR1 MNHNS, CDR2 SASEGT. This CDR3 region has 13 residues. The DNA for the CDR3 is TGTGCCACGGTCATGGGGGTAGTTGAGACCCAGTACTTC. Translating gives CATVMGVVETQYF.

This clonotype was seen only a few times. The chain employs TRBV10-3 and TRBJ2-7; the D is unclear. The CDR3 extends over 11 amino acids. The V end was cut by 1 base, the J end by 7 bases, with 5 bases between. CDR1 is ENHRY, CDR2 SYGVKD, per germline. The chain's CDR3 is CAISELGEQYF. The CDR3 region has the DNA TGTGCCATCAGTGAGTTGGGGGAGCAGTACTTC.

As for this clonotype: A much larger clonotype is one base distant, so this may be a read error. The chain uses TRBV20-1 and TRBJ2-2; the D is unclear. The CDR3 runs 13 residues. Deletions cut 2 bases from V and 0 bases from J, with 4 bases between. Germline CDR1 DFQATT, CDR2 SNEGSKA (reference sequence). Written as DNA, the CDR3 is TGCAGTGCTAGAAACACGAACACCGGGGAGCTGTTTTTT. Translated: CSARNTNTGELFF.

This clonotype has at least ten counts. This sequence joins TRBV12-3 or TRBV12-4 and TRBJ2-1, with D tentatively TRBD2 (7 bases). V dropped 3 bases and J dropped 3 bases, with 15 bases sitting between them. There are 16 residues in the CDR3. The CDR3 nucleotides read TGTGCCAGCAGTTTCGATCGAGGGGGGGACTACAATGAGCAGTTCTTC. Translation gives CASSFDRGGDYNEQFF.

This chain joins TRBV20-1 and TRBJ2-1; TRBD2 matches 10 bases. Germline V gene data show CDR1 as DFQATT and CDR2 as SNEGSKA (reference sequence). Trimming at V came to 7 bases and at J to 7 bases, leaving 22 bases not matched to a gene. CDR3 length equals 18 residues. The DNA of the CDR3 is TGCAGTGTCCCTTCCCAGGAGTTAAGCGGGAGGGCCCGTAATGAGCAGTTCTTC. This encodes CSVPSQELSGRARNEQFF.

This chain connects TRBV20-1 to TRBJ2-3; 14 bases map to TRBD2. J gave up 6 bases and V 3 bases, and 5 bases lay outside the gene matches. CDR1 and CDR2 from the germline V gene are DFQATT and SNEGSKA (reference sequence). The CDR3 length is 15 residues. The CDR3 sequence: CSARGTSGSVDTQYF. For the CDR3, the DNA is TGCAGTGCTAGGGGGACTAGCGGGAGCGTCGATACGCAGTATTTT.

For this clonotype: An end of the junction does not agree with germline; a read error may underlie this. The rearrangement joins TRBV11-3 to TRBJ2-7, with 7 bases matching TRBD2. The CDR3 is made up of 14 amino acids. Germline V gene data show CDR1 as SGHNT and CDR2 as YENEEA. The CDR3 region is CASGLGGSSYEQYF. The DNA for the CDR3 is TGTGCCAGCGGCTTGGGGGGGAGCTCCTACGAGCAGTACTTC.

This clonotype was seen more than once but under ten times. The chain couples TRBV28 to TRBJ2-6; D ambiguous. CDR1 and CDR2 from the germline V gene are MDHEN and SYDVKM. The CDR3 has 15 residues. V was pared by 0 bases and J by 4 bases, with 7 bases between. CDR3 loop: CASSLWETGANVLTF. The DNA for the CDR3 is TGTGCCAGCAGTTTATGGGAAACCGGGGCCAACGTCCTGACTTTC.

This clonotype occurred many times. The chain joins TRBV2 to TRBJ1-3, with unresolved D. Germline CDR1 and CDR2: SNHLY and FYNNEI. Trimming pared 8 bases from V and 3 bases from J, leaving 8 bases between. The CDR3 has 12 residues. CDR3 nucleotides: TGTGCCAGCTTGGCTTATGGAAACACCATATATTTT. As protein: CASLAYGNTIYF.

Many counts were recorded for this clonotype. This rearrangement joins TRBV27 to TRBJ2-7, with unresolved D. The CDR3 length is 17 residues. Trimming left V 2 bases short and J 2 bases short, with 19 bases between. Looked up from germline, CDR1 is MNHEY and CDR2 is SMNVEV (reference sequence). The CDR3 DNA is TGTGCCAGCAGTTTAAACGGTGTGGCAGGAACCACCTACGAGCAGTACTTC. Its translation: CASSLNGVAGTTYEQYF.

The gene calls are TRBV29-1 and TRBJ2-7, with D hard to call. Trimming left V 4 bases short and J 1 base short, with 11 bases between. The germline gives CDR1 SQVTM, CDR2 ANQGSEA. The CDR3 is 13 residues long. The CDR3 spells CSVVTGDSYEQYF. For the CDR3, the DNA is TGCAGCGTTGTCACCGGAGATTCCTACGAGCAGTACTTC.

The chain couples TRBV6-1 to TRBJ2-7; D is possibly TRBD1 (6 bases). Per the germline V gene, CDR1 is MNHNS and CDR2 is SASEGT. The CDR3 sequence is 12 residues long. The V gene lost 8 bases and the J gene lost 5 bases, with 13 bases spanning the gap. CDR3 nucleotide sequence: TGTGCCAGCCGGGATCGACAGGACGAGCAGTACGTC. Its protein is CASRDRQDEQYV.

This clonotype turned up a few times. This chain connects TRBV7-3 to TRBJ2-1; a possible D gene is TRBD1 (5 bases). There are 15 residues in the CDR3. CDR1 is SGHTA, CDR2 FQGTGA, per germline. Trimming pared 5 bases from V and 6 bases from J, leaving 17 bases between. The CDR3 nucleotides are TGTGCCAGCAGCGACCCGCCGAGGCAGGGCAATGAGCAGTTCTTC. It encodes CASSDPPRQGNEQFF.

This clonotype was picked up a small number of times. This sequence joins TRBV6-1 and TRBJ1-5; D gene unclear. Trimming stripped 1 base from V and 5 bases from J, with 9 bases between. Germline CDR1 and CDR2: MNHNS and SASEGT. The CDR3 loop spans 14 amino acids. The CDR3 protein is CASSEVTDHQPQHF. The CDR3, as DNA: TGTGCCAGCAGTGAAGTTACGGATCATCAGCCCCAGCATTTT.

This clonotype was seen a handful of times. This chain joins TRBV19 and TRBJ2-5; a possible D gene is TRBD1 (6 bases). The V end lost 8 bases, the J end lost 2 bases, and 9 bases lay between the germline ends. The CDR3 extends over 12 amino acids. The germline V gene encodes CDR1 LNHDA and CDR2 SQIVND (reference sequence). Written as DNA, the CDR3 is TGTGCCAGTCGAGGGGGACAAGAGACCCAGTACTTC. Residues: CASRGGQETQYF.

This clonotype was counted a few times. The genes are TRBV6-1 and TRBJ2-5; unclear D gene. V was clipped by 0 bases and J by 3 bases, with 5 bases between them. This CDR3 contains 13 residues. CDR1 and CDR2 (germline): MNHNS, SASEGT. Here the CDR3 reads CASSEAVKETQYF. CDR3 DNA: TGTGCCAGCAGTGAAGCAGTCAAAGAGACCCAGTACTTC.

Many counts were recorded for this clonotype. The rearrangement links TRBV10-3 to TRBJ2-1; D tentatively reads TRBD1 or TRBD2 (6 bases each). Germline V gene sequence: CDR1 ENHRY, CDR2 SYGVKD. CDR3 size: 15 residues. V was trimmed by 0 bases and J by 10 bases, leaving 16 bases between them. The CDR3 DNA reads TGTGCCATCAGTGAGTCGGGGGGAACAGGGTTGGAGCAGTTCTTC. Translation: CAISESGGTGLEQFF.

In this sample, this clonotype turned up a few times. This sequence joins TRBV5-1 and TRBJ2-3; weak D call: TRBD2 (5 bases). Trimming stripped 0 bases from V and 7 bases from J, with 12 bases between. The CDR3 length is 14 residues. Germline V CDR1 and CDR2: SGHRS, YFSETQ. As DNA, the CDR3 is TGCGCCAGCAGCTTGGGAGATTTCGGGAATACGCAGTATTTT. Translation gives CASSLGDFGNTQYF.

This clonotype occurred many times. The chain uses TRBV27 and TRBJ1-1; D perhaps matches TRBD1 (5 bases). Trimming shortened V by 6 bases and J by 5 bases, and 10 bases separated the two germline ends. CDR3 size: 12 residues. Looked up from germline, CDR1 is MNHEY and CDR2 is SMNVEV (reference sequence). CDR3 nucleotides: TGTGCCAGCAGGACCGGGGGGACTGAAGCTTTCTTT. Amino acids: CASRTGGTEAFF.